This T cell receptor beta chain derives from a study of vaccination and CD4 T cells after COVID-19. Findings and limits, study-wide: Only relatively few convalescent patients were studied, and early post-infection timepoints were not analyzed.

The treatment here: roughly 10-day PBMC culture with coronavirus spike peptide pools or control peptides (ViraFEST assay). The V end lost 0 bases, the J end lost 5 bases, and 16 bases lay between the germline ends. CDR1 and CDR2 (germline): ENHRY, SYGVKD. The CDR3 extends over 16 amino acids. The Oncomine TCR Beta short-read assay was applied to DNA of cultured CD4+ T cells. TCRdb independently ran MiXCR on the PCR reads; one entry per CDR3 protein. The table records about 20,000 distinct CDR3 sequences, roughly 45% of them present only once. Comments on this clonotype: The antigen remains unidentified.

The clonotype originates from a human donor who had recovered from COVID-19. The material sequenced was CD4+ T cells from blood, cultured in vitro. The genes are TRBV10-3 and TRBJ2-5; D gene uncertain. DNA of the CDR3: TGTGCCATCAGTGAGTCGAAAGGGCCCGGTATGGAGACCCAGTACTTC. Its protein product is CAISESKGPGMETQYF.